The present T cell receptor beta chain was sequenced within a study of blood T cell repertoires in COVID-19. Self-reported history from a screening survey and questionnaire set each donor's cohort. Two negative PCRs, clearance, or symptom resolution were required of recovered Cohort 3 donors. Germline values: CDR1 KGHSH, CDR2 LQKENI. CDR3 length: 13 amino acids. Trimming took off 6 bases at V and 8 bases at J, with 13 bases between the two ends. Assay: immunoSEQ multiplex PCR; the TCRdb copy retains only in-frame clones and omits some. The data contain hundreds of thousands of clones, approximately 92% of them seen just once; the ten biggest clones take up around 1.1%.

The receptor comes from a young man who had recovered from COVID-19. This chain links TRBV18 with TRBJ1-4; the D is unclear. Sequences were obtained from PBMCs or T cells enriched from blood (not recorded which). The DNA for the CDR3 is TGTGCCAGCTCCCGGGAGGAGGAGGAAAAACTGTTTTTT. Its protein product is CASSREEEEKLFF.